This T cell receptor (beta chain) was found in a study of shared clonotypes between healthy human individuals. The assay ran at deep level. Each cell subset's genomic DNA was divided evenly among several immunoSEQ plates. Sequencing was performed with immunoSEQ multiplex PCR; in TCRdb, only in-frame clones are kept and a portion is missing. Of around 2.5 million clones listed, 93% are singletons. CDR1 and CDR2 (germline): LNHDA, SQIVND (reference sequence). The V end lost 7 bases, the J end lost 0 bases, and 14 bases lay between the germline ends. The CDR3 totals 15 residues. The healthy adult donors were HIV-negative and reported no recent acute infections or vaccinations.

The sequence was collected from a man aged 18 to 30 in good health. Some clones in this sample may be carry-over from other donors' samples. The specimen was naive CD4+ T cells from PBMCs. Stated subset: CD45RA+ positively selected. J is TRBJ2-3 and V is TRBV19, with no clear D. The CDR3: CASKFLASSTDTQYF. The DNA for the CDR3 is TGTGCCAGTAAATTTTTGGCGTCTAGCACAGATACGCAGTATTTT.